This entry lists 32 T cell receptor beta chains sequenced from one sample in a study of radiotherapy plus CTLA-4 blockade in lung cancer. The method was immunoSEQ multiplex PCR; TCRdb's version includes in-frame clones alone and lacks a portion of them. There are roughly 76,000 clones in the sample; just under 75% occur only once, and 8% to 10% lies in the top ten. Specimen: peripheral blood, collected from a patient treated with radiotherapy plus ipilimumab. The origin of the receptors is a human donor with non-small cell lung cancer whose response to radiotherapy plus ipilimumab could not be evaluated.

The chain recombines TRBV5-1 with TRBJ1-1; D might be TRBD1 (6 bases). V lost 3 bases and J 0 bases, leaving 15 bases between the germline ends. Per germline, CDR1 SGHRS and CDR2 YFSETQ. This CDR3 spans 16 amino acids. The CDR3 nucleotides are TGCGCCAGCAGCTGGTTCCGGGACAACATGAACACTGAAGCTTTCTTT. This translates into CASSWFRDNMNTEAFF.

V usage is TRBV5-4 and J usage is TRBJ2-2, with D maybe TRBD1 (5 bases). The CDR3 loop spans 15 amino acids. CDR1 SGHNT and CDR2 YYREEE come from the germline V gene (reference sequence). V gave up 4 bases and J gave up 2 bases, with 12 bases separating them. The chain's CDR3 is CASSPDIYNTGELFF. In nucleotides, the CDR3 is TGTGCCAGCAGCCCGGACATTTACAACACCGGGGAGCTGTTTTTT.

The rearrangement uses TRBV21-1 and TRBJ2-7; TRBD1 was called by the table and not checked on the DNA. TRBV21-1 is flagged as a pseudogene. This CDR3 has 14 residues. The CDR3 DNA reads TGTGCCAGCAGCACCGACAGGGGCTCCTACGAGCAGTACTTC. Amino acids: CASSTDRGSYEQYF.

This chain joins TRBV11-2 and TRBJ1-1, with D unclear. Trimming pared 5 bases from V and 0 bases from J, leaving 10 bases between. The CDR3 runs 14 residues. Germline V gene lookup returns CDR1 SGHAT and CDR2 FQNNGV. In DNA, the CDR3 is TGTGCCAGCAGCCTTTTTGCGATGAACACTGAAGCTTTCTTT. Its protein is CASSLFAMNTEAFF. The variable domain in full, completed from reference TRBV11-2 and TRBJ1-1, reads EAGVAQSPRYKIIEKRQSVAFWCNPISGHATLYWYQQILGQGPKLLIQFQNNGVVDDSQLPKDRFSAERLKGVDSTLKIQPAKLEDSAVYLCASSLFAMNTEAFFGQGTRLTVV.

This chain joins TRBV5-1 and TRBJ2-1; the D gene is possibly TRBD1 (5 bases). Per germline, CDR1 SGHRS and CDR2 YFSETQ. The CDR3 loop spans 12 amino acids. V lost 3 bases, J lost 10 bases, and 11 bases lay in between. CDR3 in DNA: TGCGCCAGCAGCTCAGGGTGGCGCGAGCAGTTCTTC. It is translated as CASSSGWREQFF.

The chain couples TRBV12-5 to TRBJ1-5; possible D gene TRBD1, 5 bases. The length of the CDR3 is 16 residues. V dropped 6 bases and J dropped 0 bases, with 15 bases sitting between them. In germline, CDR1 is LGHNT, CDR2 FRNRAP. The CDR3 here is CASGGDSPNSNQPQHF. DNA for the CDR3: TGTGCTAGTGGGGGCGACAGCCCCAATAGCAATCAGCCCCAGCATTTT.

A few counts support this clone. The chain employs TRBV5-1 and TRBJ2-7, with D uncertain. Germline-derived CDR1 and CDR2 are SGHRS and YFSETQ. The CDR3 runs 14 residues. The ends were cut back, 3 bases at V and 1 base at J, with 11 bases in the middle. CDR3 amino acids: CASSYGDMSYEQYF. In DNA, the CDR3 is TGCGCCAGCAGCTACGGTGACATGTCCTACGAGCAGTACTTC.

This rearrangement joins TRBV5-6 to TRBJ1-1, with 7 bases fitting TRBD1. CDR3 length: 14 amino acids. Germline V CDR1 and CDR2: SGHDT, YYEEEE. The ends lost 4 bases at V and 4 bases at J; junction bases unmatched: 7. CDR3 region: CASSPTGLSTEAFF. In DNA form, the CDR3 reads TGTGCCAGCAGCCCGACAGGGCTCAGCACTGAAGCTTTCTTT.

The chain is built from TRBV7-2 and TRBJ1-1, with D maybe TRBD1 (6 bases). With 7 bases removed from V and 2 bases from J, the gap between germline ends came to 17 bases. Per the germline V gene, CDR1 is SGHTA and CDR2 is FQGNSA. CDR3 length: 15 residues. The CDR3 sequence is CASTPGGGFNTEAFF. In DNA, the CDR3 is TGTGCCAGCACCCCCGGGGGGGGCTTTAACACTGAAGCTTTCTTT.

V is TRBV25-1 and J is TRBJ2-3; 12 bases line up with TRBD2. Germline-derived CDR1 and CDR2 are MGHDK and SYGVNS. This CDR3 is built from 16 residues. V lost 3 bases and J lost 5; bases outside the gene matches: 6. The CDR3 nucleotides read TGTGCCAGCAGTGACTCTAGCGGGGGGGCCTTAGATACGCAGTATTTT. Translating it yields CASSDSSGGALDTQYF.

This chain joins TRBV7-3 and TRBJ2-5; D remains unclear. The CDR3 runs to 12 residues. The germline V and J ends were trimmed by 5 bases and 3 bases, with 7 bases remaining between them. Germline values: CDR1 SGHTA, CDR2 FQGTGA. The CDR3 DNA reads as TGTGCCAGCAGCCCAAACAAAGAGACCCAGTACTTC. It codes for CASSPNKETQYF.

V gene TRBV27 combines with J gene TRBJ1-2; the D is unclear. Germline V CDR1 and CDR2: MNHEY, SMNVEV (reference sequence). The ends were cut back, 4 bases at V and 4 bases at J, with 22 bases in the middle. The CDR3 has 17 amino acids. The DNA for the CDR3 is TGTGCCAGCAGTTCGAGCGAACGGGAAGTTCCCCTCTATGGCTACACCTTC. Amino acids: CASSSSEREVPLYGYTF.

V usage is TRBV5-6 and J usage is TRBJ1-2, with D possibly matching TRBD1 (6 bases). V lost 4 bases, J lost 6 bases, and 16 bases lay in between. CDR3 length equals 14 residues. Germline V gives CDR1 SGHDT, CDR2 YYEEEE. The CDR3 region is CASSPLAGVDGYTF. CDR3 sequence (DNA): TGTGCCAGCAGCCCCCTGGCAGGGGTGGATGGCTACACCTTC.

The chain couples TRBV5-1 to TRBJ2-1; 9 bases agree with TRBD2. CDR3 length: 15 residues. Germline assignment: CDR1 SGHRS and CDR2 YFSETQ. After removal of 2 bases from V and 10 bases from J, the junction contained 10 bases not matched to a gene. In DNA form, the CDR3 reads TGCGCCAGCAGCTTATTCGCGGGGGGGACGCCAGAGCAGTTCTTC. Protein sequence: CASSLFAGGTPEQFF.

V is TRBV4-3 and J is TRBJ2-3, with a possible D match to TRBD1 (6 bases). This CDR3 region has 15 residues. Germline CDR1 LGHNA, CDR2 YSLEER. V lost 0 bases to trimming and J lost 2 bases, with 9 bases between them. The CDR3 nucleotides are TGCGCCAGCAGCCAAGAGGGGGCGAACACAGATACGCAGTATTTT. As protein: CASSQEGANTDTQYF.

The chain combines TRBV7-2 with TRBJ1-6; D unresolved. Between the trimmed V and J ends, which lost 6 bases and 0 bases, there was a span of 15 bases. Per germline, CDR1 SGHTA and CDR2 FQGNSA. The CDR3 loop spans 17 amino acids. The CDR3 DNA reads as TGTGCCAGCAGGTTACCGCCGAGGAGCTCCTATAATTCACCCCTCCACTTT. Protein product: CASRLPPRSSYNSPLHF.

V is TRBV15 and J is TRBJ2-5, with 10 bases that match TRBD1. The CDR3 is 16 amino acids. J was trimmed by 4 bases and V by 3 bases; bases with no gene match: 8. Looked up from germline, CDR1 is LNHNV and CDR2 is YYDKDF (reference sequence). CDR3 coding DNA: TGTGCCACCAGCAGTGCCGACAGGGGGCGCCGAGAGACCCAGTACTTC. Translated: CATSSADRGRRETQYF.

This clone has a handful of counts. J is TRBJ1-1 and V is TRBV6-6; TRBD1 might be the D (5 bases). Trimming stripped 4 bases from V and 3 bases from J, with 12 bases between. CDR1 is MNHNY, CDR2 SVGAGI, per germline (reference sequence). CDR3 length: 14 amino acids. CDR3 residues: CASSFSGPYTEAFF. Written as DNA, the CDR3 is TGTGCCAGCAGTTTTTCAGGGCCCTACACTGAAGCTTTCTTT.

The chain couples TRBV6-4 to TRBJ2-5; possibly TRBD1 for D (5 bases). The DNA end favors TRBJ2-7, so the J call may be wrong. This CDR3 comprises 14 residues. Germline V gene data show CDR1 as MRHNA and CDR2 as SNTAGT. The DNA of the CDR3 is TGTGCCAGCGAAAGGCCGACAGACCGTTACGAGCAGTACTTC. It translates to CASERPTDRYEQYF.

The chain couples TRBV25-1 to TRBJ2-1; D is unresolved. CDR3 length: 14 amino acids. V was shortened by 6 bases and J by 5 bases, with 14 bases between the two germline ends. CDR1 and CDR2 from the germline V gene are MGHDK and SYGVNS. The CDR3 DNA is TGTGCCAGCAGCGGAGAGACCCTAAACAATGAGCAGTTCTTC. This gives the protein CASSGETLNNEQFF.

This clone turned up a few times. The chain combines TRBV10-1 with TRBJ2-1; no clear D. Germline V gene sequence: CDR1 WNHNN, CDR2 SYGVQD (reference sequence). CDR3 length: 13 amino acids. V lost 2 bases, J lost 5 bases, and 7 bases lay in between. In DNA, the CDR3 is TGCGCCAGCAGTGAGGACTTTAACAATGAGCAGTTCTTC. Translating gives CASSEDFNNEQFF.

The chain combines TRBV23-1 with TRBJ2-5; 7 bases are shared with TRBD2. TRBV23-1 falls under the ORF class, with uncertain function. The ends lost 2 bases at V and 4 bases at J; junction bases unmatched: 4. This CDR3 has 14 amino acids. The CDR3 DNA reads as TGCGCCAGCAGTCAACGCGGGAGTCCAGAGACCCAGTACTTC. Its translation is CASSQRGSPETQYF.

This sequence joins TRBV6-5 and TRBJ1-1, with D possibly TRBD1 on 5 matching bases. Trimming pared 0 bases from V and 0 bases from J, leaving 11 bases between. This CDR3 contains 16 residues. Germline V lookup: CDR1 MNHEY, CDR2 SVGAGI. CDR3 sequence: CASSYSTQVMNTEAFF. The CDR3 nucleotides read TGTGCCAGCAGTTACTCGACACAGGTTATGAACACTGAAGCTTTCTTT.

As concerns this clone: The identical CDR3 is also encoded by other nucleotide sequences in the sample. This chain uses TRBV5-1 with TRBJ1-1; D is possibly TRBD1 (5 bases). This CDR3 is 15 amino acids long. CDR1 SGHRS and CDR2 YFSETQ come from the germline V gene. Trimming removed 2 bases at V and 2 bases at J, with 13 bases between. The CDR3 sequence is CASSFINTGNTEAFF. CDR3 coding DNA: TGCGCCAGCAGCTTCATAAATACAGGTAACACTGAAGCTTTCTTT. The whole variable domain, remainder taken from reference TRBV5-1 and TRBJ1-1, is KAGVTQTPRYLIKTRGQQVTLSCSPISGHRSVSWYQQTPGQGLQFLFEYFSETQRNKGNFPGRFSGRQFSNSRSEMNVSTLELGDSALYLCASSFINTGNTEAFFGQGTRLTVV.

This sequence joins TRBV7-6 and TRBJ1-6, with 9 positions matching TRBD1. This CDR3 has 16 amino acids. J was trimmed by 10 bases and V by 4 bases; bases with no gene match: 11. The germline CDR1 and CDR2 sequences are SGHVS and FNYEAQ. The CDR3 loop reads CASSSGVGTGPSPLHF. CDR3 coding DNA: TGTGCCAGCAGCTCCGGGGTGGGGACAGGGCCCTCACCCCTCCACTTT. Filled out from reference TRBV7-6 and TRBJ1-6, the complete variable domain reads GAGVSQSPRYKVTKRGQDVALRCDPISGHVSLYWYRQALGQGPEFLTYFNYEAQQDKSGLPNDRFSAERPEGSISTLTIQRTEQRDSAMYRCASSSGVGTGPSPLHFGNGTRLTVT.

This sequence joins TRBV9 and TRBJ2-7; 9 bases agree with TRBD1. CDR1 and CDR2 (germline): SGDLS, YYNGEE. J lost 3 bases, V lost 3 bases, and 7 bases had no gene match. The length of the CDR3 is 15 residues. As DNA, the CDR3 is TGTGCCAGCAGCGCCCACCGACAGGGGGGCTACGAGCAGTACTTC. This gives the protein CASSAHRQGGYEQYF. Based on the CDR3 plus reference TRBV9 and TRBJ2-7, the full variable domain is DSGVTQTPKHLITATGQRVTLRCSPRSGDLSVYWYQQSLDQGLQFLIQYYNGEERAKGNILERFSAQQFPDLHSELNLSSLELGDSALYFCASSAHRQGGYEQYFGPGTRLTVT.

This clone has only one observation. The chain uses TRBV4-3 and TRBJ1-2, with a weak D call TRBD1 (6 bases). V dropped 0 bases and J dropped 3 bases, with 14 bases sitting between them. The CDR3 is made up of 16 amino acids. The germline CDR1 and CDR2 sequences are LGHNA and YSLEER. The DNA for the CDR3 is TGCGCCAGCAGCCAAGATCGCGCAGGGGCCCACTATGGCTACACCTTC. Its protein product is CASSQDRAGAHYGYTF.

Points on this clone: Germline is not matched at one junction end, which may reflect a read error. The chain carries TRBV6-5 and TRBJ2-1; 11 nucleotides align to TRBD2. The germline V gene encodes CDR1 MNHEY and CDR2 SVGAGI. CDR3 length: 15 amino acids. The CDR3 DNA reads TGTGCCAGCAGAGGGGGACTAGCGGTTTACAATGGGCAGTTCTTC. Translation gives CASRGGLAVYNGQFF.

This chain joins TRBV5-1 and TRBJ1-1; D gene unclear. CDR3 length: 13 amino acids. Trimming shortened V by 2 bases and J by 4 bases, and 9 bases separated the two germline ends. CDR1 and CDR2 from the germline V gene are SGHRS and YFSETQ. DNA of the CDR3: TGCGCCAGCAGCTTCGAAGTTAGCACTGAAGCTTTCTTT. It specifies CASSFEVSTEAFF. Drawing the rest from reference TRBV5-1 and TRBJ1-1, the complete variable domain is KAGVTQTPRYLIKTRGQQVTLSCSPISGHRSVSWYQQTPGQGLQFLFEYFSETQRNKGNFPGRFSGRQFSNSRSEMNVSTLELGDSALYLCASSFEVSTEAFFGQGTRLTVV.

CDR3: CASSVGGSSHGELFF. DNA for the CDR3: TGTGCCAGCAGCGTAGGAGGGTCATCCCACGGGGAGCTGTTTTTT. V gene TRBV9 combines with J gene TRBJ2-2; D perhaps matches TRBD2 (5 bases). CDR1 is SGDLS, CDR2 YYNGEE, per germline. Trimming pared 0 bases from V and 7 bases from J, leaving 13 bases between. CDR3 size: 15 residues. Together with reference TRBV9 and TRBJ2-2, the CDR3 gives the full variable domain: DSGVTQTPKHLITATGQRVTLRCSPRSGDLSVYWYQQSLDQGLQFLIQYYNGEERAKGNILERFSAQQFPDLHSELNLSSLELGDSALYFCASSVGGSSHGELFFGEGSRLTVL.

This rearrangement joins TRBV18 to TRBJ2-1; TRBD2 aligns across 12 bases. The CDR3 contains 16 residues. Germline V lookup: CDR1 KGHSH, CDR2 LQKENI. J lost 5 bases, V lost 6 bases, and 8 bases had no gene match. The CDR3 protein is CASSPLAGGPNNEQFF. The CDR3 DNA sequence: TGTGCCAGCTCTCCGCTAGCGGGAGGGCCAAACAATGAGCAGTTCTTC. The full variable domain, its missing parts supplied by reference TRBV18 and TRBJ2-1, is NAGVMQNPRHLVRRRGQEARLRCSPMKGHSHVYWYRQLPEEGLKFMVYLQKENIIDESGMPKERFSAEFPKEGPSILRIQQVVRGDSAAYFCASSPLAGGPNNEQFFGPGTRLTVL.

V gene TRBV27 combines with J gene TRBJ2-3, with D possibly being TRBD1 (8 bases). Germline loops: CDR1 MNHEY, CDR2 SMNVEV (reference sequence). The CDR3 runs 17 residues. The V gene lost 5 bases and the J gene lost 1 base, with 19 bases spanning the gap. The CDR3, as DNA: TGTGCCAGCAGTACAGCGACAGGGGACTATGGCACAGATACGCAGTATTTT. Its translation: CASSTATGDYGTDTQYF.